The 2 T cell receptor beta chains below come from one sample, sequenced in a study of cytomegalovirus exposure and HLA in healthy donors. The PCR contained 60 Vbeta and 13 Jbeta primers. This table comes from immunoSEQ multiplex PCR, and its TCRdb copy is limited to in-frame clones, with some not included. This sample lists some 110,000 clones; its ten largest clones have 3.7%. Sequencing was carried out using PBMCs. The receptors here all came from a man aged 30 to 45 in good health and CMV-seronegative.

The chain joins TRBV9 to TRBJ1-1, with 9 nucleotides matching TRBD1. The CDR3 is 16 amino acids. From germline, CDR1 is SGDLS and CDR2 YYNGEE. The trim removed 0 bases at V and 7 bases at J, leaving 10 bases unmatched. DNA of the CDR3: TGTGCCAGCAGCGTAGAACAGGGGGCCCGCCCGGATGAAGCTTTCTTT. This encodes CASSVEQGARPDEAFF.

The chain couples TRBV5-6 to TRBJ1-2, with 9 bases matching TRBD1. Germline V gene data show CDR1 as SGHDT and CDR2 as YYEEEE. The junction had 5 bases not matched to a gene; V was cut back by 0 bases and J by 8 bases. The CDR3 consists of 14 residues. CDR3 amino acids: CASSLEQGARGYTF. CDR3 coding DNA: TGTGCCAGCAGCTTGGAACAGGGGGCGAGGGGCTACACCTTC.